This TCR beta chain derives from a study of cytomegalovirus exposure and HLA in healthy donors. Whole-study findings and limits: The authors listed 180 or so TCR beta chains as cytomegalovirus-associated.

The donors were part of the roughly 120-subject validation cohort, which stood apart from the approximately 700-subject first cohort. This CDR3 spans 14 amino acids. Trimming left V 3 bases short and J 3 bases short, with 10 bases between. Looked up from germline, CDR1 is LNHDA and CDR2 is SQIVND (reference sequence). The assay was immunoSEQ multiplex PCR, and TCRdb's table has in-frame clones only and misses some. The repertoire holds about 260,000 clones, with about 90% as singletons. In regard to this clone: The antigen is undetermined.

V is TRBV19 and J is TRBJ2-3; D is ambiguous. This receptor was obtained from a woman aged 25 to 39 in good health and CMV-seronegative. The specimen sequenced was PBMCs. The CDR3 reads CASSMDWRTDTQYF. In nucleotides, the CDR3 is TGTGCCAGTAGTATGGATTGGCGTACAGATACGCAGTATTTT.